The present entry profiles one TCR beta chain with its context. Its cognate antigen has yet to be identified. Base qualities were left out, and no much larger clone turns up one base away. The data belong to a study of blood T cell repertoires in COVID-19 (dated by TCRdb to the early 2020s). Regarding the research as a whole: The collaborator samples originated in the United States, Italy and Spain and spanned the acute and convalescent phases of COVID-19. The material from the prospective study consisted of cDNA or gDNA derived from T cells, B-cell-depleted T cells, or PBMCs. The dataset comprised deeply sampled blood TCRbeta repertoires from subjects exposed to, actively infected with, or recovered from COVID-19. The repertoires were released in a freely available public database meant as a resource for research on the immune response to SARS-CoV-2. The samples were drawn from the first 160 participants of the ongoing ImmuneRACE study and from 950 to 1,500 subjects provided by 6 global collaborators. Sample metadata almost always included a de-identified subject ID, COVID-19 status, age in years and sex. Where available, HLA class I and class II types were taken from metadata supplied by the sample provider and were not determined by assay-based typing.

Collaborating institutions collected whole blood in K2EDTA tubes following their own protocols. Collaborator samples were shipped for TCRbeta analysis as frozen whole blood, isolated PBMCs, or DNA extracted from either sample type. From its cysteine to its phenylalanine, the CDR3 spans 18 amino acids. The entry retains the CDR3 DNA only, 54 bases that are in frame from base 1. V trim: 4 bases; J trim: 7 bases; unmatched bases: 15. The CDR1 and CDR2 encoded by the germline V gene are LGHNA and YNFKEQ. The full study reports these points: The quantity of clinical and demographic metadata differed by source and by participant and was supplied without curation.

The immunoSEQ Assay, a bias-controlled multiplex PCR, was used to amplify TCRbeta CDR3 regions from genomic DNA. Per the source publication's procedure: Nucleated cell counts per sample were estimated from amplification of reference gene primers within the assay. To quantify the absolute abundance of each unique TCRbeta CDR3 rearrangement, sequence reads were collapsed and filtered. For each sample, productive Simpson clonality was calculated as the square root of Simpson's diversity index over productive rearrangements. TCRdb obtained this table from immuneACCESS and retained in-frame rearrangements with V and J assigned. These tables miss some clones; where compared with another copy, unresolved V genes account for less than half of the shortfall, and the remainder is unexplained. V, J and clone size were drawn from that table, and D and trimming were deduced from the DNA. The sample table contains 55,000 to 75,000 clones; only one count was recorded for approximately 86% of them. The ten top clones hold under 8% of the sample.

The receptor was derived from a human donor with active COVID-19. The donor label of this sample is uncertain. Material: peripheral blood. The receptor chain draws on TRBV4-2 and TRBJ2-4; 11 of the junction bases match TRBD1. The bases are TGTGCCAGCAGCCCCGGGACAGGGGGGCCAAGGGGGGCGAACATTCAGTACTTC. Its product reads: CASSPGTGGPRGANIQYF.